A selection of T cell receptor beta chains follows, all from one sample in a study of blood T cells in healthy people across ages. TCRdb itself ran the 5' RACE reads through MiXCR, one entry per CDR3 protein. This table has over 1,300,000 distinct CDR3 sequences, approximately 59% appearing once. The sample taken for sequencing was blood. Receptors were obtained from a man in his late teens or twenties in good health. The CDR3 runs from the conserved cysteine through the conserved F or W. The D gene is left open where the match is weak. Where a row states a size, it is once, few, many or the class of an expanded clone; other rows omit it.

NA	TRBV12-3/TRBV12-4	TRBJ1-2	16	TRBD1	CASSSNAGTGRYGYTF	TGTGCCAGCAGTTCGAACGCCGGGACAGGACGCTATGGCTACACCTTC
few	TRBV4-1	TRBJ2-5	13	NA	CASRSPGGVTQYF	TGCGCCAGCAGATCCCCTGGCGGAGTGACCCAGTACTTC
NA	TRBV29-1	TRBJ2-5	18	TRBD2	CSVDGTNLTRREGNEQYF	TGCAGCGTTGACGGCACGAACCTCACTAGGCGGGAGGGCAATGAGCAGTACTTC
NA	TRBV5-1	TRBJ2-5	14	TRBD2	CASSYTVQAGEQYF	TGCGCCAGCAGTTACACGGTGCAAGCGGGGGAGCAGTACTTC
NA	TRBV11-2	TRBJ2-1	17	NA	CASSPQTPTRDVNEQFF	TGTGCCAGCAGCCCCCAGACCCCAACTAGAGACGTCAATGAGCAGTTCTTC
few	TRBV4-1	TRBJ1-2	14	NA	CASSQDSFNYGYTF	TGCGCCAGCAGCCAAGATTCGTTCAACTATGGCTACACCTTC
NA	TRBV10-2	TRBJ2-3	15	TRBD2	CASTPSGEGTDTQYF	TGCGCCAGCACCCCTAGCGGGGAAGGCACAGATACGCAGTATTTT
NA	TRBV25-1	TRBJ1-6	17	NA	CASSESRSTARGSPLHF	TGTGCCAGCAGTGAATCGAGGTCGACCGCGCGGGGGTCACCCCTCCACTTT
NA	TRBV6-5	TRBJ1-2	16	NA	CASSSNPPGRTNGYTF	TGTGCCAGCAGTTCCAATCCTCCGGGACGGACAAATGGCTACACCTTC
NA	TRBV4-1	TRBJ1-5	16	TRBD1	CASSLVKGQGNQPQHF	TGCGCCAGCAGCCTGGTGAAGGGACAGGGAAATCAGCCCCAGCATTTT
few	TRBV27	TRBJ1-2	14	TRBD1	CASSPRGLGYGYTF	TGTGCCAGCAGTCCCAGGGGGCTCGGCTATGGCTACACCTTC